Described below is a single T cell receptor beta chain sequence and its context. This specimen belongs to a study of blood T cell repertoires in COVID-19. Germline CDR1 and CDR2: SGHNT and YYREEE (reference sequence). The CDR3 is made up of 13 amino acids. V was trimmed by 2 bases and J by 4 bases, leaving 7 bases between them. This table comes from immunoSEQ multiplex PCR, and its TCRdb copy is limited to in-frame clones, with some not included. The sample yields about 180,000 clones, approximately 85% seen once. The clonotype originates from a human donor with active or convalescent COVID-19. The donor label of this sample is uncertain. The specimen sequenced was peripheral blood. The rearrangement links TRBV5-4 to TRBJ1-3; TRBD1 might be the D (6 bases). The CDR3: CASSFDRGNTIYF. The CDR3 nucleotides are TGTGCCAGCAGCTTCGACAGGGGAAACACCATATATTTT.